This is a list of T cell receptor beta chains from one sample in a study of tumor T cells in aggressive B-cell lymphoma. Some clones are missing from TCRdb's copy, which holds only in-frame ones; the method was immunoSEQ multiplex PCR. The table records around 560 clones, about 89% of them present only once. The source material was tumor tissue. These receptors came from an adult with diffuse large B cell lymphoma. Each CDR3 is given with its conserved first and last residue. Each record gives: CDR3 DNA, CDR3 protein, J gene, D gene, V gene. The D gene is left open where the match is weak.

TGTGCCAGCAGCCCAGGGAAGGAAAAACTGTTTTTT CASSPGKEKLFF TRBJ1-4 NA TRBV6-6
TGTGCCAGCAGCCCTGGCGGGGGCTTCTACAATGAGCAGTTCTTC CASSPGGGFYNEQFF TRBJ2-1 NA TRBV7-9
TGTGCCAGCAGTGAGGGGCAGGGCAGGTGGAACGACAATGAGCAGTTCTTC CASSEGQGRWNDNEQFF TRBJ2-1 NA TRBV6-1
TGCGCCAGCAGCCGATTGACAGGGTCGGCGTCATTCAATGAGCAGTTCTTC CASSRLTGSASFNEQFF TRBJ2-1 TRBD1 TRBV4-1